This T cell receptor beta chain was recorded in a study of radiotherapy plus CTLA-4 blockade in lung cancer. The study, taken as a whole, reports: It was early blood T cell clone dynamics, with interferon-beta, that reportedly best predicted response.

Notes on this clone: Its matching antigen is unknown.

Focal radiation with ipilimumab CTLA-4 blockade was given to patients with chemo-refractory metastatic non-small-cell lung cancer. This table comes from immunoSEQ multiplex PCR, and its TCRdb copy is limited to in-frame clones, with some not included. Here the sample spans about 68,000 clones, roughly 85% being singletons. The specimen was peripheral blood, collected from a patient treated with radiotherapy plus ipilimumab. This TCR was sampled from a human donor with non-small cell lung cancer who had a complete response to radiotherapy plus ipilimumab.

CDR3 nucleotide sequence: TGTGCCAGCTCCATAACAGGGATTGGGAACACCGGGGAGCTGTTTTTT. It translates to CASSITGIGNTGELFF. The chain has TRBV18 and TRBJ2-2, with TRBD1 as a possible D gene (6 bases). V lost 6 bases to trimming and J lost 1 base, with 15 bases between them. Germline V gives CDR1 KGHSH, CDR2 LQKENI. The CDR3 loop spans 16 amino acids.